Detailed here is one T cell receptor beta chain. This specimen belongs to a study of blood T cell repertoires in COVID-19. Turning to the study itself: Whether acute or convalescent, the COVID-19 samples came from the United States, Italy and Spain. T cells, B-cell-depleted T cells, or PBMCs supplied cDNA or gDNA.

There are 14 residues in the CDR3. The germline V gene encodes CDR1 LNHDA and CDR2 SQIVND (reference sequence). The J segment lost 9 bases and the V segment lost 4 bases, leaving 7 bases of the junction unmatched. Using immunoSEQ multiplex PCR, the repertoire was profiled, and TCRdb retains in-frame clones only, with some absent. The table records 65,000 to 90,000 clones, roughly 83% of them present only once. This rearrangement joins TRBV19 to TRBJ2-2; 8 nucleotides line up with TRBD1. Sequences were obtained from peripheral blood. The sequence came from a man aged 80 or over with active or convalescent COVID-19. DNA for the CDR3: TGTGCCAGTAGTAGCCGGGACAGGCTGTGGGAGCTGTTTTTT. It specifies CASSSRDRLWELFF.